The TCR beta chain described here comes from a study of OX40 agonist ivuxolimab in advanced cancers. Germline V gene lookup returns CDR1 MDHEN and CDR2 SYDVKM. With V trimmed by 7 bases and J by 7 bases, 13 bases remained unmatched. The CDR3 has 15 amino acids. A remark on this clone: What it binds is unknown.

Method: immunoSEQ multiplex PCR; TCRdb's copy keeps in-frame clones and lacks some. The profile shows about 64,000 clones, roughly four fifths of them singletons. Overall study results and limits: Blood T cells, both CD4+ and CD8+, expanded clonally by week 6 at 0.1 to 3.0 mg/kg. Not determined was the antigen specificity of the expanded peripheral T cells.

This sequence joins TRBV28 and TRBJ2-1; 7 bases agree with TRBD2. Sequenced here: CD4+ or CD8+ T cells sorted from blood, sampled in a trial of the OX40 agonist ivuxolimab. The receptor was isolated from an adult with an advanced solid tumor such as melanoma, head and neck, liver or kidney cancer. For the CDR3, the DNA is TGTGCCAGCACCTTAGGCACTAGCGCTTTTAATGAGCAGTTCTTC. Translation gives CASTLGTSAFNEQFF.